These 29 T cell receptor beta chains came from one sample sequenced in a study of naive and memory T cell subsets. Both TRBC1 and TRBC2 were covered by a beta constant-region primer of two equimolar oligonucleotides. Four rounds of PCR amplified the ligated cDNA using nested alpha and beta constant-region primers plus SP2. TCRdb redid the calling of the UMI-ligation and nested PCR reads with MiXCR, one entry per CDR3 protein. The repertoire includes 9,500 to 10,000 distinct CDR3 sequences, about 6% of them detected once, and roughly three fifths sits in the top ten. Source material: CD4+ TEMRA cells from blood. Sample subset: effector memory re-expressing CD45RA, CD45RA+ CD27-. All receptors derive from a human donor in good health.

This clonotype was recorded at least ten times. The V and J genes are TRBV12-3 or TRBV12-4 and TRBJ2-3; D might be TRBD1 or TRBD2, each matching 5 bases. The germline V and J ends were trimmed by 1 base and 5 bases, with 13 bases remaining between them. There are 15 residues in the CDR3. In DNA form, the CDR3 reads TGTGCCAGCAGTTTAGTAGGCAGGGCGGGAGATACGCAGTATTTT. Amino acids: CASSLVGRAGDTQYF.

This clonotype was picked up many times. This chain connects TRBV6-2 or TRBV6-3 to TRBJ2-7; 7 bases are a match to TRBD1. The J segment lost 7 bases and the V segment lost 7 bases, leaving 10 bases of the junction unmatched. The CDR3 runs to 13 residues. Germline assignment: CDR1 MNHEY and CDR2 SVGEGT. The CDR3: CASILRGQGEQYF. As DNA, the CDR3 is TGTGCCAGCATCTTAAGGGGGCAAGGGGAGCAGTACTTC.

The V call is TRBV7-2, the J call TRBJ2-7, with 15 bases matching TRBD2. This CDR3 has 15 residues. Germline V gene sequence: CDR1 SGHTA, CDR2 FQGNSA. Trimming cost V 5 bases and J 4 bases; bases outside gene matches: 3. CDR3 DNA: TGTGCCAGCAGCAGGACTAGCGGGGGGGAATACGAGCAGTACTTC. Its protein product is CASSRTSGGEYEQYF.

This clonotype was seen at least ten times. This sequence joins TRBV13 and TRBJ2-3, with 7 bases that match TRBD2. The V segment lost 5 bases and the J segment 2 bases; nucleotides outside the gene matches: 7. The CDR3 consists of 15 residues. The germline CDR1 and CDR2 sequences are PRHDT and FYEKMQ (reference sequence). CDR3 residues: CASSRGDPYTDTQYF. For the CDR3, the DNA is TGTGCCAGCAGCCGGGGGGATCCATACACAGATACGCAGTATTTT.

The table lists this clonotype with many counts. J is TRBJ2-1 and V is TRBV20-1; possibly TRBD1 or TRBD2 for D (5 bases each). Per germline, CDR1 DFQATT and CDR2 SNEGSKA (reference sequence). CDR3 size: 13 residues. V dropped 1 base and J dropped 3 bases, with 7 bases sitting between them. DNA for the CDR3: TGCAGTGCTAGAGTTGGGGGCTACAATGAGCAGTTCTTC. Residues: CSARVGGYNEQFF.

The sample holds many counts of this clonotype. The chain is built from TRBV4-2 and TRBJ2-7, with TRBD2 matching over 12 bases. Germline V gene data show CDR1 as LGHNA and CDR2 as YNFKEQ. This CDR3 has 17 residues. Trimming cost V 1 base and J 4 bases; bases outside gene matches: 8. CDR3 coding DNA: TGTGCCAGCAGCCAAGGCAATCTACTAGCGGGAGGATACGAGCAGTACTTC. This encodes CASSQGNLLAGGYEQYF.

The CDR3 region has the DNA TGTGCCTCCTGGGGGCGAAGGCCCACCGGGGAGCTGTTTTTT. This translates into CASWGRRPTGELFF. This chain connects TRBV19 to TRBJ2-2; tentative D call: TRBD1 (6 bases). The length of the CDR3 is 14 residues. Germline V lookup: CDR1 LNHDA, CDR2 SQIVND (reference sequence). V lost 11 bases and J lost 4, with 17 bases in between. Full variable domain (outside the CDR3, taken from reference TRBV19 and TRBJ2-2): DGGITQSPKYLFRKEGQNVTLSCEQNLNHDAMYWYRQDPGQGLRLIYYSQIVNDFQKGDIAEGYSVSREKKESFPLTVTSAQKNPTAFYLCASWGRRPTGELFFGEGSRLTVL.

This clonotype was recorded at least ten times. This chain joins TRBV7-2 and TRBJ2-7, with TRBD2 matching over 8 bases. Germline V gene lookup returns CDR1 SGHTA and CDR2 FQGNSA. The ends lost 3 bases at V and 3 bases at J; junction bases unmatched: 7. The CDR3 is made up of 15 amino acids. The CDR3 region is CASSLTGTSLYEQYF. The CDR3 nucleotides read TGTGCCAGCAGCTTGACCGGGACTAGTCTCTACGAGCAGTACTTC. The full variable domain, in which reference TRBV7-2 and TRBJ2-7 provide the parts outside the CDR3, is GAGVSQSPSNKVTEKGKDVELRCDPISGHTALYWYRQSLGQGLEFLIYFQGNSAPDKSGLPSDRFSAERTGGSVSTLTIQRTQQEDSAVYLCASSLTGTSLYEQYFGPGTRLTVT.

The rearrangement uses TRBV5-1 and TRBJ1-6; no clear D. In germline, CDR1 is SGHRS, CDR2 YFSETQ. V shed 0 bases and J shed 7 bases, with 11 bases lying between them. The CDR3 is made up of 15 amino acids. CDR3: CASSLDTGWNSPLHF. Here the CDR3 DNA reads TGCGCCAGCAGCTTGGACACGGGCTGGAATTCACCCCTCCACTTT.

The chain has TRBV12-3 or TRBV12-4 and TRBJ1-5, with 8 bases identical to TRBD1. V trimming: 5 bases; J trimming: 0 bases; junction bases outside the gene matches: 9. CDR3 length: 17 amino acids. Written as DNA, the CDR3 is TGTGCCAGCAGTACAAACATCGGACAGGGTAGCAATCAGCCCCAGCATTTT. Protein sequence: CASSTNIGQGSNQPQHF.

V and J are TRBV19 and TRBJ1-2; D possibly corresponds to TRBD1 (6 bases). The CDR3 has 18 residues. The V end lost 4 bases, the J end lost 3 bases, and 24 bases lay between the germline ends. Germline lookup yields CDR1 LNHDA and CDR2 SQIVND (reference sequence). The CDR3 protein is CASSRLYQGRNSDYGYTF. CDR3 nucleotides: TGTGCCAGTAGTAGACTATACCAGGGGCGGAATTCAGACTATGGCTACACCTTC.

There are many counts of this clonotype. The chain links TRBV2 to TRBJ2-7, with TRBD2 identical over 10 bases. The CDR3 consists of 13 residues. After removal of 7 bases from V and 6 bases from J, the junction contained 6 bases not matched to a gene. CDR1 and CDR2 from the germline V gene are SNHLY and FYNNEI. The CDR3 nucleotides are TGTGCCAGCAAGGTAGCTAGCGGGGGCGAGCAGTACTTC. This translates into CASKVASGGEQYF.

This clonotype occurred a few times. The chain links TRBV10-3 to TRBJ1-1; D may be TRBD1 (5 bases). The germline V and J ends were trimmed by 9 bases and 3 bases, with 11 bases remaining between them. Germline V gene data show CDR1 as ENHRY and CDR2 as SYGVKD. The CDR3 length is 12 residues. CDR3 in amino acids: CAMRGLDTEAFF. CDR3 coding DNA: TGTGCCATGAGGGGTCTGGACACTGAAGCTTTCTTT.

This clonotype turned up a few times. The chain carries TRBV27 and TRBJ2-5; no reliable D call. The CDR3 totals 14 residues. Germline CDR1 is MNHEY and CDR2 is SMNVEV (reference sequence). Between the trimmed V and J ends, which lost 2 bases and 0 bases, there was a span of 7 bases. CDR3 coding DNA: TGTGCCAGCAGTTTAATGGGCAACCAAGAGACCCAGTACTTC. Protein product: CASSLMGNQETQYF.

The chain joins TRBV9 to TRBJ2-7; D remains ambiguous. The CDR3 totals 15 residues. The germline CDR1 and CDR2 sequences are SGDLS and YYNGEE. V was shortened by 0 bases and J by 2 bases, with 12 bases between the two germline ends. The CDR3 DNA reads as TGTGCCAGCAGCGTAGGTACGGTTGAGACCTACGAGCAGTACTTC. Its translation: CASSVGTVETYEQYF.

This clonotype was detected ten times or more. The V call is TRBV20-1, the J call TRBJ1-5, with D possibly matching TRBD1 (5 bases). The V gene's germline CDR1 is DFQATT and CDR2 SNEGSKA (reference sequence). This CDR3 contains 14 residues. Trimming removed 5 bases from V and 4 bases from J, with 15 bases in between. CDR3 protein: CSAARGVHNQPQHF. Written as DNA, the CDR3 is TGCAGTGCTGCCCGAGGGGTGCATAATCAGCCCCAGCATTTT.

This clonotype was recorded many times. The chain employs TRBV4-3 and TRBJ1-5; D is uncertain. Germline V gene lookup returns CDR1 LGHNA and CDR2 YSLEER. The CDR3 runs 14 residues. Trimming left V 0 bases short and J 4 bases short, with 7 bases between. The CDR3 reads CASSQEAANQPQHF. CDR3 coding DNA: TGCGCCAGCAGCCAAGAGGCGGCGAATCAGCCCCAGCATTTT.

This clonotype has just a few counts. The J gene is TRBJ1-6, the V gene TRBV7-3; D call uncertain. CDR3 length equals 13 residues. CDR1 is SGHTA and CDR2 is FQGTGA in the germline V gene. Trimming removed 2 bases at V and 7 bases at J, with 6 bases between. CDR3 coding DNA: TGTGCCAGCAGCTTAGGTCCGAATTCACCCCTCCACTTT. It specifies CASSLGPNSPLHF.

This clonotype was recorded at least ten times. The chain recombines TRBV20-1 with TRBJ1-6; the D gene is possibly TRBD1 (5 bases). The CDR3 contains 15 residues. The germline V gene has CDR1 DFQATT and CDR2 SNEGSKA (reference sequence). The V end lost 0 bases, the J end lost 0 bases, and 6 bases lay between the germline ends. In DNA, the CDR3 is TGCAGTGCTAGAGAAGACAGCTCCTATAATTCACCCCTCCACTTT. Translation gives CSAREDSSYNSPLHF.

Regarding this clonotype: A clone one base away is much larger, so this may be a read error. The chain links TRBV12-3 or TRBV12-4 to TRBJ2-1; 12 nucleotides match TRBD1. The CDR3 has 20 amino acids. The CDR3, as DNA: TGTGCCATCAGTTCCTCCGGGACAGGGGGCTATCGAGGGGGAAACAATGAGCAGTTCTTC. The encoded protein is CAISSSGTGGYRGGNNEQFF.

This clonotype was observed many times. Here the CDR3 reads CASSPDEGQGHIYGYTF. The CDR3 DNA follows: TGTGCCAGCTCACCCGATGAGGGACAGGGCCATATCTATGGCTACACCTTC. The rearrangement links TRBV18 to TRBJ1-2, with 9 bases matching TRBD1. V trimming: 3 bases; J trimming: 4 bases; junction bases outside the gene matches: 12. The CDR3 sequence is 17 residues long. Germline V CDR1 and CDR2: KGHSH, LQKENI.

This chain links TRBV7-8 with TRBJ1-2; TRBD1 matches 8 bases. The germline CDR1 and CDR2 sequences are SGHVS and FQNEAQ. J gave up 6 bases and V 1 base, and 7 bases lay outside the gene matches. CDR3 length: 15 residues. CDR3 in amino acids: CASSLGGQGSNGYTF. In DNA form, the CDR3 reads TGTGCCAGCAGCTTAGGAGGACAGGGATCGAATGGCTACACCTTC.

Ten or more counts support this clonotype. The chain uses TRBV12-3 or TRBV12-4 and TRBJ2-3; 7 bases fit TRBD2. The CDR3 covers 14 residues. V trimming: 6 bases; J trimming: 1 base; junction bases outside the gene matches: 4. CDR3 amino acids: CASRRSGRTDTQYF. In nucleotides, the CDR3 is TGTGCCAGCAGACGTAGCGGGCGCACAGATACGCAGTATTTT.

At least ten counts were recorded for this clonotype. V is TRBV7-3 and J is TRBJ2-3, with TRBD2 identical over 15 bases. CDR1 and CDR2 from the germline V gene are SGHTA and FQGTGA. The ends lost 5 bases at V and 1 base at J; junction bases unmatched: 7. The CDR3 is 18 amino acids. The CDR3, as DNA: TGTGCCAGCAGCCACGGACTAGCGGGGGGGCGAGGCACAGATACGCAGTATTTT. The encoded protein is CASSHGLAGGRGTDTQYF. Full variable domain (outside the CDR3, taken from reference TRBV7-3 and TRBJ2-3): GAGVSQTPSNKVTEKGKYVELRCDPISGHTALYWYRQSLGQGPEFLIYFQGTGAADDSGLPNDRFFAVRPEGSVSTLKIQRTERGDSAVYLCASSHGLAGGRGTDTQYFGPGTRLTVL.

This clonotype was seen only a few times. The chain uses TRBV28 and TRBJ1-1; no firm D call. This CDR3 has 12 residues. V lost 5 bases, J lost 4 bases, and 8 bases lay in between. From germline, CDR1 is MDHEN and CDR2 SYDVKM. CDR3 in amino acids: CASSPLSTEAFF. The DNA for the CDR3 is TGTGCCAGCAGTCCTTTGAGCACTGAAGCTTTCTTT.

This clonotype was seen only a few times. The V gene is TRBV25-1, the J gene TRBJ1-2, with TRBD1 as a possible D gene (5 bases). The V gene's germline CDR1 is MGHDK and CDR2 SYGVNS. The CDR3 sequence is 14 residues long. V shed 0 bases and J shed 6 bases, with 11 bases lying between them. As DNA, the CDR3 is TGTGCCAGCAGTGAATATGAGGGCAGGGATGGCTACACCTTC. Translated, it gives CASSEYEGRDGYTF.

The table lists this clonotype with many counts. The chain has TRBV12-3 or TRBV12-4 and TRBJ1-1; 8 bases line up with TRBD1. CDR3 length equals 14 residues. Losses at the gene ends were 5 bases for V and 0 bases for J; bases not matched to a gene: 2. The CDR3 nucleotides are TGTGCCAGCAGTCTGGACAGGGTGAACACTGAAGCTTTCTTT. This sequence encodes CASSLDRVNTEAFF.

This clonotype was detected ten times or more. The chain carries TRBV30 and TRBJ1-1; no reliable D call. CDR3 length: 12 amino acids. V lost 3 bases, J lost 7 bases, and 12 bases lay in between. Germline V gene sequence: CDR1 GTSNPN, CDR2 SVGIG (reference sequence). The CDR3 nucleotides are TGTGCCTGGAGCCCCCAACTTCTTGAAGCTTTCTTT. Translation gives CAWSPQLLEAFF.

This clonotype was seen ten or more times. The V and J genes are TRBV7-2 and TRBJ1-6; TRBD1 matches 8 bases. With 4 bases clipped from V and 3 bases from J, the junction kept 2 bases outside the gene matches. In germline, CDR1 is SGHTA, CDR2 FQGNSA. The CDR3 consists of 15 residues. The CDR3 here is CASSSGTGYNSPLHF. In nucleotides, the CDR3 is TGTGCCAGCAGCTCCGGGACAGGCTATAATTCACCCCTCCACTTT.